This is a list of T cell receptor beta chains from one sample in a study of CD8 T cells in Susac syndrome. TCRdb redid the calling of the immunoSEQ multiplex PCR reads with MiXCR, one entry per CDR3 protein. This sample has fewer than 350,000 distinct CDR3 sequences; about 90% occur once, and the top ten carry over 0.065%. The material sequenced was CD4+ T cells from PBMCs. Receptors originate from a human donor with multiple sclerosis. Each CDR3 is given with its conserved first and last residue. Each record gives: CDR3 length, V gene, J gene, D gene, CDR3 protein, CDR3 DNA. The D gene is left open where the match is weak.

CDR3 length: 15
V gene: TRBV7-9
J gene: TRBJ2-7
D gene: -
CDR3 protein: CASSLGGAPSYEQYF
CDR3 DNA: TGTGCCAGCAGCTTAGGGGGGGCGCCATCCTACGAGCAGTACTTC

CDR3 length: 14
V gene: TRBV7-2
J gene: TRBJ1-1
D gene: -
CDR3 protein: CASSPARGNTEAFF
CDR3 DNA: TGTGCCAGCAGCCCGGCGCGGGGGAACACTGAAGCTTTCTTT

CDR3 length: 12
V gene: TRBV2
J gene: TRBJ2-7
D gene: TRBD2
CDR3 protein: CASKTAGEKQYF
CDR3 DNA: TGTGCCAGCAAAACCGCGGGAGAGAAGCAGTACTTC

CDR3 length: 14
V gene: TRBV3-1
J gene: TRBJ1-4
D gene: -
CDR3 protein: CASSATMTNEKLFF
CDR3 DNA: TGTGCCAGCAGCGCGACAATGACTAATGAAAAACTGTTTTTT

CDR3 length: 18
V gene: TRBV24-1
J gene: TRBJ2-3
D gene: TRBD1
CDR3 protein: CATSDPNGGDRGADTQYF
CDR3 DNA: TGTGCCACCAGTGACCCGAATGGGGGGGACAGGGGCGCAGATACGCAGTATTTT

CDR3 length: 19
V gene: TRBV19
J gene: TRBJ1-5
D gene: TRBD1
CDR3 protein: CASSASSGTVFYSNQPQHF
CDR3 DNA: TGTGCCAGTAGTGCCTCTTCCGGGACAGTGTTTTATAGCAATCAGCCCCAGCATTTT

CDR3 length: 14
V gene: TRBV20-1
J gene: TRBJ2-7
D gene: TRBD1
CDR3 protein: CSARDLDRWYEQYF
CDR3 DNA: TGCAGTGCTAGAGATTTGGACAGGTGGTACGAGCAGTACTTC

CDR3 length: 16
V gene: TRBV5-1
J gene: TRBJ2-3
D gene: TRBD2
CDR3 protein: CASRTLLAGDADTQYF
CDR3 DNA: TGCGCCAGCAGAACCCTACTAGCGGGAGATGCAGATACGCAGTATTTT

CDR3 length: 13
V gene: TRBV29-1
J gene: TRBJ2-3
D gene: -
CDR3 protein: CSVEPQITDTQYF
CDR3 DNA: TGCAGCGTTGAACCCCAGATCACAGATACGCAGTATTTT

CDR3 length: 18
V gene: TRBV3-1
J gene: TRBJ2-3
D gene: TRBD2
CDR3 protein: CASSQAGGLVKMRDTQYF
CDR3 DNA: TGTGCCAGCAGCCAAGCCGGGGGACTAGTTAAAATGAGAGATACGCAGTATTTT

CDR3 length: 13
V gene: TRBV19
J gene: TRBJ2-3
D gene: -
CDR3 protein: CASKRQGTDTQYF
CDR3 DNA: TGTGCCAGTAAACGACAAGGCACAGATACGCAGTATTTT

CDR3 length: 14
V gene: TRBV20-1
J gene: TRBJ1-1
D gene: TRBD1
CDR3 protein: CSASEGAGSPEAFF
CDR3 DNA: TGCAGTGCCAGCGAGGGGGCGGGGTCCCCTGAAGCTTTCTTT

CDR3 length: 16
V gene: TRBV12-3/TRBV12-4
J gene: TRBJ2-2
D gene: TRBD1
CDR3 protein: CASSSLTGVATGELFF
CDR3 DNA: TGTGCCAGCAGTTCCCTCACAGGGGTGGCCACCGGGGAGCTGTTTTTT

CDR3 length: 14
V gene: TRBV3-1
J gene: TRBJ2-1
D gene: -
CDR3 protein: CASSQTATYNEQFF
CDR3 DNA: TGTGCCAGCAGCCAGACTGCAACCTACAATGAGCAGTTCTTC

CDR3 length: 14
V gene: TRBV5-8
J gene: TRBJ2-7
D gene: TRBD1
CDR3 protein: CASSLLGTGDEQYF
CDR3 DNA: TGTGCCAGCAGCCTCCTGGGGACAGGGGACGAGCAGTACTTC

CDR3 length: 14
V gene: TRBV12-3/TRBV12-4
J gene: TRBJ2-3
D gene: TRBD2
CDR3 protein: CASVFGGGSHTQYF
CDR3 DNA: TGTGCCAGCGTGTTCGGGGGGGGGTCCCATACGCAGTATTTT

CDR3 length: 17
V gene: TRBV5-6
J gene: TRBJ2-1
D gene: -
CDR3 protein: CASSLYQGAVSYNEQFF
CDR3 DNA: TGTGCCAGCAGCTTGTATCAGGGAGCGGTAAGCTACAATGAGCAGTTCTTC

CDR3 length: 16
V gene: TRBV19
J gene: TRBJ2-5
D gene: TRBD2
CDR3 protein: CASSIGRGTYQETQYF
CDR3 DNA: TGTGCCAGTAGTATCGGGAGGGGGACGTATCAAGAGACCCAGTACTTC

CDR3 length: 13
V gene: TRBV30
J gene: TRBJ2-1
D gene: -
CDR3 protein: CAWSRRRDNEQFF
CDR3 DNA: TGTGCCTGGAGTCGGCGGCGTGATAATGAGCAGTTCTTC

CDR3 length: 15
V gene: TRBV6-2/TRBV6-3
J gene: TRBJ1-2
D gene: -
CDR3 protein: CASSYRGAPNYGYTF
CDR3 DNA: TGTGCCAGCAGTTACCGCGGGGCTCCTAACTATGGCTACACCTTC

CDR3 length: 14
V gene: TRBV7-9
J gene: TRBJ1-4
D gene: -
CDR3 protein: CASSRRDPSEKLFF
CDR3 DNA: TGTGCCAGCAGCCGACGGGACCCCTCTGAAAAACTGTTTTTT

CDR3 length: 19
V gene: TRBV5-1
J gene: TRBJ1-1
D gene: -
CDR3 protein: CASSERKRGSLTRRTEAFF
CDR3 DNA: TGCGCCAGCAGCGAGAGGAAACGGGGCTCCCTAACGAGAAGGACTGAAGCTTTCTTT

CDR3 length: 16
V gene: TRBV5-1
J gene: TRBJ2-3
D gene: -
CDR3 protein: CASSLSAEASTDTQYF
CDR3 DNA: TGCGCCAGCAGCTTGTCGGCGGAAGCTAGCACAGATACGCAGTATTTT